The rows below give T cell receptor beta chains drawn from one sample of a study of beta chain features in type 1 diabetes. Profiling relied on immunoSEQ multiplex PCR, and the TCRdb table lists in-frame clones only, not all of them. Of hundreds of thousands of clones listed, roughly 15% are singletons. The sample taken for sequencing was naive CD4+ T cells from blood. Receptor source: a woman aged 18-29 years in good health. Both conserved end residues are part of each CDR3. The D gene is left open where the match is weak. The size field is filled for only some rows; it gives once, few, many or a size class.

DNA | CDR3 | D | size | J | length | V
TGTGCCAGTAGTATAGAAAGAAGACTAGCGGGAGGGCCCTACGAGCAGTTCTTC | CASSIERRLAGGPYEQFF | TRBD2 | . | TRBJ2-1 | 18 | TRBV19
TGTGCCAGCAGCCCTGCTCCTAGCGGGACGAACACCGGGGAGCTGTTTTTT | CASSPAPSGTNTGELFF | TRBD2 | few | TRBJ2-2 | 17 | TRBV7-2
TGTGCCAGTAGTACCCTACAGGATACTGAAGCTTTCTTT | CASSTLQDTEAFF | . | . | TRBJ1-1 | 13 | TRBV19
TGTGCCAGCAGCTTAAACTCGCTAGCGTCCGAGCAGTACTTC | CASSLNSLASEQYF | . | few | TRBJ2-7 | 14 | TRBV7-6
TGTGCCAGCACATCCTACTCCTACAATGAGCAGTTCTTC | CASTSYSYNEQFF | . | . | TRBJ2-1 | 13 | TRBV7-2
TGTGCCAGCAGACCCTGGGACAGGGTGGTTTGGACTGAAGCTTTCTTT | CASRPWDRVVWTEAFF | TRBD1 | few | TRBJ1-1 | 16 | TRBV27
TGTGCCAGCAGCTTACATCAGAACACTGAAGCTTTCTTT | CASSLHQNTEAFF | . | . | TRBJ1-1 | 13 | TRBV7-3
TGTGCCAGCAGCTTGGCCAACGGGGACTATGGCTACACCTTC | CASSLANGDYGYTF | . | . | TRBJ1-2 | 14 | TRBV5-4
TGTGCCAGCAGTGAAGCGTCCGGGACTAGCGGAATCGTAGAGACCCAGTACTTC | CASSEASGTSGIVETQYF | TRBD2 | . | TRBJ2-5 | 18 | TRBV2
TGTGCCAGCAGCCGATCAGGCTTCGAAGAGACCCAGTACTTC | CASSRSGFEETQYF | . | . | TRBJ2-5 | 14 | TRBV7-3